The 8 T cell receptor beta chains presented below share a single source sample, sequenced in a study of cytomegalovirus exposure and HLA in healthy donors. 13 Jbeta primers and 60 Vbeta primers were used for the PCR. The protocol was immunoSEQ multiplex PCR, while the TCRdb copy is restricted to in-frame clones and leaves out a portion. The table lists 150,000 to 200,000 clones, approximately 76% of them singletons, with under 5.5% in the top ten. The material sequenced was PBMCs. Receptors were obtained from a woman between 18 and 29 years old in good health and CMV-seropositive.

The genes are TRBV27 and TRBJ2-2; weak D call: TRBD2 (6 bases). V was clipped by 5 bases and J by 8 bases, with 27 bases between them. This CDR3 has 18 amino acids. Looked up from germline, CDR1 is MNHEY and CDR2 is SMNVEV (reference sequence). The CDR3 region has the DNA TGTGCCAGCAGTCCCCTCGGGGGAGGAGCGTCCGCTTGGGGGGAGCTGTTTTTT. It encodes CASSPLGGGASAWGELFF.

V and J are TRBV5-1 and TRBJ2-2; 9 bases align to TRBD1. With 5 bases clipped from V and 3 bases from J, the junction kept 5 bases outside the gene matches. CDR1 and CDR2 from the germline V gene are SGHRS and YFSETQ. CDR3 length: 15 residues. The CDR3 loop reads CASREQGADTGELFF. CDR3 bases: TGCGCCAGCAGGGAACAGGGGGCGGACACCGGGGAGCTGTTTTTT.

The chain employs TRBV11-2 and TRBJ2-1, with a tentative D call TRBD2 (5 bases). The CDR3 is 14 amino acids. Deletions cut 2 bases from V and 5 bases from J, with 10 bases between. Looked up from germline, CDR1 is SGHAT and CDR2 is FQNNGV. CDR3 in DNA: TGTGCCAGCAGCTTATCAGTCGGGGACAATGAGCAGTTCTTC. Amino acids: CASSLSVGDNEQFF.

This rearrangement joins TRBV2 to TRBJ2-3, with no clear D. This CDR3 contains 11 residues. Germline loops: CDR1 SNHLY, CDR2 FYNNEI. V gave up 4 bases and J gave up 6 bases, with 5 bases separating them. Here the CDR3 reads CASSVVDTQYF. The CDR3 DNA is TGTGCCAGCAGTGTCGTGGATACGCAGTATTTT.

This clone was seen a few times. The chain joins TRBV7-9 to TRBJ2-7, with D uncertain. Germline-derived CDR1 and CDR2 are SEHNR and FQNEAQ (reference sequence). The CDR3 loop spans 13 amino acids. The V and J ends lost 5 bases and 0 bases respectively, with 8 bases between them. CDR3 loop: CASSSIRSYEQYF. CDR3 in DNA: TGTGCCAGCAGCAGCATCCGCTCCTACGAGCAGTACTTC.

This chain connects TRBV7-6 to TRBJ2-7; 7 bases agree with TRBD1. Losses at the gene ends were 6 bases for V and 6 bases for J; bases not matched to a gene: 11. Per the germline V gene, CDR1 is SGHVS and CDR2 is FNYEAQ. This CDR3 is 14 amino acids long. The CDR3 region is CASSPGTALSEQYF. In nucleotides, the CDR3 is TGTGCCAGCAGTCCTGGGACAGCCCTTTCCGAGCAGTACTTC.

This clone has just a few counts. This chain links TRBV4-1 with TRBJ1-5, with a tentative D call TRBD1 (6 bases). The length of the CDR3 is 15 residues. V lost 3 bases, J lost 1 base, and 10 bases lay in between. Germline V lookup: CDR1 MGHRA, CDR2 YSYEKL. In DNA form, the CDR3 reads TGCGCCAGCAGCCAGGCCGGGACAAGCAATCAGCCCCAGCATTTT. Translation: CASSQAGTSNQPQHF.

This clone was recorded only once. Other DNA sequences within the sample encode an identical CDR3. The chain uses TRBV28 and TRBJ1-2; unclear D gene. With 6 bases removed from V and 0 bases from J, the gap between germline ends came to 8 bases. This CDR3 has 13 amino acids. Germline CDR1 and CDR2: MDHEN and SYDVKM. This CDR3 reads CASSSPPNYGYTF. Written as DNA, the CDR3 is TGTGCCAGCAGCTCTCCCCCTAACTATGGCTACACCTTC.